A single sample is the source of the 5 T cell receptor beta chains below, sequenced in a study of T cells expressing NK-cell markers. TCRdb re-called the 5' RACE reads; every CDR3 protein appears as one record, without DNA. The sample has roughly 180,000 distinct CDR3 sequences. Input material: blood T cells: a sorted CD56 or NKG2C T cell subset, CD4+ or CD8+ T cells, or bulk PBMC T cells (not recorded which). These receptors were collected from a man aged 18 to 69 in good health.

The V and J genes are TRBV27 and TRBJ2-7; the D gene TCRdb calls, TRBD1, cannot be checked with no DNA. The CDR3 consists of 15 residues. Germline CDR1 is MNHEY and CDR2 is SMNVEV (reference sequence). CDR3 amino acids: CASSLSPDRPYEQYF.

V usage is TRBV7-9 and J usage is TRBJ2-4. Germline V gives CDR1 SEHNR, CDR2 FQNEAQ (reference sequence). CDR3 length: 14 residues. The CDR3 region is CASSSDLAKNIQYF.

The chain employs TRBV4-2 and TRBJ2-7; TCRdb gives TRBD1 as the D gene, but with no DNA this cannot be confirmed. The CDR3 contains 15 residues. Germline-derived CDR1 and CDR2 are LGHNA and YNFKEQ. The CDR3 loop is CASSQDRDNDYEQYF.

V is TRBV21-1 and J is TRBJ1-2; TCRdb lists TRBD1, though no DNA is available to test this call. TRBV21-1 constitutes a pseudogene. The CDR3 is 16 amino acids. The CDR3 spells CASSKRTGRLIYGYTF.

V is TRBV5-1 and J is TRBJ2-1; the TRBD2 assignment by TCRdb is unverifiable without DNA. CDR1 SGHRS and CDR2 YFSETQ come from the germline V gene. CDR3 length equals 18 residues. CDR3 sequence: CASSLNLGGGATYNEQFF.